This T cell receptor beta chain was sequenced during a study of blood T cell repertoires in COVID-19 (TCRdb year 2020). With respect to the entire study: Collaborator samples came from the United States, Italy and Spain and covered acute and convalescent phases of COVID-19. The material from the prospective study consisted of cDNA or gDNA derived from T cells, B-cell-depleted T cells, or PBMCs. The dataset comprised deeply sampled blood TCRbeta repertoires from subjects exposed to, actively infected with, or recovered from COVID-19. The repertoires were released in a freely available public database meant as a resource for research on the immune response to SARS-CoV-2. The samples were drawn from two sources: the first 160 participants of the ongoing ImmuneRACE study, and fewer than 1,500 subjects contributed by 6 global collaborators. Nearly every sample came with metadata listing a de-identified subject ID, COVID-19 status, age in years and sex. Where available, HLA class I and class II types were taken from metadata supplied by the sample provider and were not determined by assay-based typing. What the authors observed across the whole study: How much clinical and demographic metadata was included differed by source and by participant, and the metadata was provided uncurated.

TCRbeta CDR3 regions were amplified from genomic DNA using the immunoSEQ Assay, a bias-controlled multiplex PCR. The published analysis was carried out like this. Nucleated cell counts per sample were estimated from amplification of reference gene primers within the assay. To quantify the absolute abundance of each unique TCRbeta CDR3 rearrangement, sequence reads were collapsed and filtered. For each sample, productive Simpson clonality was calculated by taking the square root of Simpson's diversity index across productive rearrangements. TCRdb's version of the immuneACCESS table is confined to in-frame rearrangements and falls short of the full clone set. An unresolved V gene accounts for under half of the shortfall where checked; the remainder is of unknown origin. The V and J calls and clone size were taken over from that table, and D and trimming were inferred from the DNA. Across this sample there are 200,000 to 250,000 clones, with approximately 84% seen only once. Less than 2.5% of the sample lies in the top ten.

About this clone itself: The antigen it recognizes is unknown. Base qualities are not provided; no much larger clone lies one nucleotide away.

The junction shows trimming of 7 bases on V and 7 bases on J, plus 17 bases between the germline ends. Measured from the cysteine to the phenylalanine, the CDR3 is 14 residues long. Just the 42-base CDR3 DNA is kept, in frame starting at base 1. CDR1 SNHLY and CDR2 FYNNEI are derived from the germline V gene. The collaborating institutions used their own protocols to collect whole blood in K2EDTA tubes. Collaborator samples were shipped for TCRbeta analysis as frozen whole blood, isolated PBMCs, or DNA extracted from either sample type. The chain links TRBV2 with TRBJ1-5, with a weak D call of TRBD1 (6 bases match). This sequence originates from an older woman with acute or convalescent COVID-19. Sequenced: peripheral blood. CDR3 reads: CASNLQGWKQPQHF. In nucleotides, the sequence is TGTGCCAGCAACTTACAGGGCTGGAAGCAGCCCCAGCATTTT.